A selection of T cell receptor beta chains follows, all from one sample in a study of neurological immune-mediated disorders. TCRdb recomputed calls from the 5' RACE reads with MiXCR, one row per CDR3 protein. The sample yields around 70,000 distinct CDR3 sequences, 4% to 6% seen once. Sequenced material: PBMCs. These receptors came from a woman in her 30s with multiple sclerosis. The CDR3 runs from the conserved cysteine through the conserved F or W. D genes are given only for firm matches. Not all rows give a size; the values are once, few, many and, for expanded clones, a class.

len	d_gene	j_gene	v_gene	abundance	CDR3aa	CDR3nt
14	NA	TRBJ2-7	TRBV20-1	NA	CSARSGDVTYEQYF	TGCAGTGCTAGATCAGGGGACGTCACCTACGAGCAGTACTTC
11	NA	TRBJ1-1	TRBV28	few	CATDSNTEAFF	TGTGCCACCGACTCGAACACTGAAGCTTTCTTT
13	NA	TRBJ2-1	TRBV12-3/TRBV12-4	NA	CASSPSRQDEQFF	TGTGCCAGCAGTCCCAGTCGACAGGATGAGCAGTTCTTC
15	NA	TRBJ1-4	TRBV14	NA	CASSPELGTNEKLFF	TGTGCCAGCAGCCCTGAACTTGGTACTAATGAAAAACTGTTTTTT
16	TRBD2	TRBJ2-5	TRBV5-1	many	CASERGSGDSKETQYF	TGCGCCAGCGAACGGGGGAGCGGGGACTCTAAAGAGACCCAGTACTTC
15	NA	TRBJ2-1	TRBV9	many	CASSVSGSFHNEQFF	TGTGCCAGCAGCGTTTCGGGGAGCTTTCACAATGAGCAGTTCTTC
14	NA	TRBJ2-7	TRBV7-6	NA	CASSFGTESHEQYF	TGTGCCAGCAGCTTCGGGACCGAGAGCCACGAGCAGTACTTC
19	NA	TRBJ2-5	TRBV20-1	few	CSARPFVDITTGRGETQYF	TGCAGTGCTAGACCATTCGTCGACATTACGACAGGAAGAGGCGAGACCCAGTACTTC
13	NA	TRBJ2-3	TRBV5-6	many	CASSSEGLWTQYF	TGTGCCAGCAGTTCCGAGGGGTTGTGGACGCAGTATTTT
12	NA	TRBJ1-1	TRBV12-3/TRBV12-4	many	CASSYERTEAFF	TGTGCCAGCAGTTACGAGAGGACTGAAGCTTTCTTT
13	NA	TRBJ2-4	TRBV29-1	many	CSGRGATGHIQYF	TGCAGCGGCCGAGGGGCCACCGGCCACATTCAGTACTTC
12	NA	TRBJ1-5	TRBV6-2/TRBV6-3	many	CASRDVSQPQHF	TGTGCCTCACGGGACGTCAGCCAGCCCCAGCATTTT
15	TRBD1	TRBJ1-1	TRBV5-5	many	CASSPVRQGNTEAFF	TGTGCCAGCAGCCCTGTTAGACAGGGAAACACTGAAGCTTTCTTT
14	TRBD2	TRBJ2-7	TRBV3-1	few	CASSATGGTYEQYF	TGTGCCAGCAGCGCTACGGGGGGAACCTACGAGCAGTACTTC
15	NA	TRBJ2-7	TRBV7-8	many	CASSSGQSWSYEQYF	TGTGCCAGCAGCTCCGGACAGTCGTGGTCCTACGAGCAGTACTTC
20	TRBD2	TRBJ2-3	TRBV7-8	NA	CASSLSYKRTSGGATDTQYF	TGTGCCAGCAGCTTATCTTATAAGAGGACTAGCGGGGGGGCCACAGATACGCAGTATTTT
14	NA	TRBJ2-5	TRBV7-9	many	CASSLDTGGETQYF	TGTGCCAGCAGCTTAGATACCGGGGGAGAGACCCAGTACTTC
14	NA	TRBJ1-4	TRBV5-1	few	CASSPGQTHEKLFF	TGCGCCAGCAGCCCCGGACAGACACATGAAAAACTGTTTTTT
13	NA	TRBJ2-1	TRBV5-6	many	CASSLGGLPEQFF	TGTGCCAGCAGCTTGGGTGGGTTGCCTGAGCAGTTCTTC
13	NA	TRBJ2-2	TRBV10-2	NA	CASNRGNGGELFF	TGCGCCAGCAATAGGGGGAACGGAGGGGAGCTGTTTTTT
15	TRBD2	TRBJ2-4	TRBV5-1	many	CASSLVAGEIDIQYF	TGCGCCAGCAGCTTGGTAGCGGGGGAGATTGACATTCAGTACTTC
15	NA	TRBJ2-5	TRBV7-3	few	CASSLQGGGEETQYF	TGTGCCAGCAGCTTACAGGGCGGCGGCGAAGAGACCCAGTACTTC
13	NA	TRBJ2-1	TRBV14	NA	CASGPPLVPEQFF	TGTGCCAGCGGCCCCCCCCTTGTCCCTGAGCAGTTCTTC
16	TRBD1	TRBJ2-6	TRBV20-1	medium-sized	CSASSGQGTGANVLTF	TGCAGTGCATCCTCCGGACAGGGCACCGGGGCCAACGTCCTGACTTTC